This record concerns one T cell receptor (beta chain) sequence. As yet, its antigen is unknown. The data stem from a study of blood T cells in healthy people across ages. Study-wide findings and caveats: Whereas aged donors had fewer naive CD4+ cells, long-lived donors had more of them and higher diversity.

PCR was performed a second time for about 6 to 12 cycles using a sample-barcoded 5' primer and a J-beta primer mix. MiXCR was run by TCRdb on the 5' RACE reads, yielding one entry per CDR3 protein. The table has approximately 770,000 distinct CDR3 sequences, roughly 60% seen once. The CDR3 totals 15 residues. Samples each had at least 6 micrograms of total RNA extracted. The material sequenced was blood. The genes are TRBV21-1 and TRBJ2-7; TRBD2, the table's D call, was not compared with the DNA. TRBV21-1 constitutes a pseudogene. The TCR originated in a man aged 25 to 45 in good health. In nucleotides, the CDR3 is TGTGCCAGCAGTTGGAGGCGGGTGTTCTCCTACGAGCAGTACTTC. Translated, it gives CASSWRRVFSYEQYF.